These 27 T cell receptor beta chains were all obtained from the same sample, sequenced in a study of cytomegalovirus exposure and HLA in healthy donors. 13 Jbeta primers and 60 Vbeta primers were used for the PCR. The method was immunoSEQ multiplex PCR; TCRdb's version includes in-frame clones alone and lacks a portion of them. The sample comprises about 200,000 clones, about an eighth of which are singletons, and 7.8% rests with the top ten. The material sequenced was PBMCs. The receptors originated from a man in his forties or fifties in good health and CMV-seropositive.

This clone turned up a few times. The CDR3 nucleotides read TGTGCCAGCAGCTGGGGGGACACTGAAGCTTTCTTT. Protein sequence: CASSWGDTEAFF. The J gene is TRBJ1-1, the V gene TRBV7-9; a weak D match, TRBD1 (5 bases). The CDR3 is 12 amino acids. Deletions cut 4 bases from V and 3 bases from J, with 6 bases between. Looked up from germline, CDR1 is SEHNR and CDR2 is FQNEAQ (reference sequence).

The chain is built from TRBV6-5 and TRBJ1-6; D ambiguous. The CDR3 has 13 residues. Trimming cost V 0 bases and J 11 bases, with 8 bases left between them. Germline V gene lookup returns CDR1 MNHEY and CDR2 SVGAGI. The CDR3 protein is CASSYSPAAPLHF. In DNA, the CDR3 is TGTGCCAGCAGTTACTCCCCCGCAGCACCCCTCCACTTT.

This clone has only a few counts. The CDR3 coding sequence is TGTGCCAGCAGCCCCCGGACAGGGACGACCTACGAGCAGTACTTC. This codes for CASSPRTGTTYEQYF. The V and J genes are TRBV9 and TRBJ2-7; 8 positions agree with TRBD1. Germline CDR1 reads SGDLS; CDR2 reads YYNGEE. V dropped 4 bases and J dropped 2; count of bases not matched to a gene: 8. The CDR3 length is 15 residues.

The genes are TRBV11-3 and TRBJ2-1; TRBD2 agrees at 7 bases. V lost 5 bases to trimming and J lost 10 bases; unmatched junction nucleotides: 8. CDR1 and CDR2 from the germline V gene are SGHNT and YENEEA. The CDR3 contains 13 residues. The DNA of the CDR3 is TGTGCCAGCAGCCCAGGCGGGGGTCTAGAGCAGTTCTTC. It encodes CASSPGGGLEQFF.

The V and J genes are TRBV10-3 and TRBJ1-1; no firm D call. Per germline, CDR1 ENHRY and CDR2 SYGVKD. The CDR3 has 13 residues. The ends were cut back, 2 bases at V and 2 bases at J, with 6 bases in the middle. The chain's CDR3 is CAISEAVNTEAFF. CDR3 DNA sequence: TGTGCCATCAGTGAGGCGGTAAACACTGAAGCTTTCTTT.

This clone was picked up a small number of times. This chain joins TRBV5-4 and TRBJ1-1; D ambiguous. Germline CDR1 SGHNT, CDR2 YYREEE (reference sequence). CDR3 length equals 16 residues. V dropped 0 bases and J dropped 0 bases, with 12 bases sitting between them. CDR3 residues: CASSLAGNSLNTEAFF. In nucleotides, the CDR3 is TGTGCCAGCAGCTTGGCGGGGAACTCCTTGAACACTGAAGCTTTCTTT.

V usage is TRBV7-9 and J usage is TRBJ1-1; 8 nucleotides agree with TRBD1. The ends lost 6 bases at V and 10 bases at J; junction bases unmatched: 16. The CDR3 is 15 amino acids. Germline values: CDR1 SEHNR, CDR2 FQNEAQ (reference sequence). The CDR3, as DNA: TGTGCCAGCAGGTTCCCGGGACAGGACCTAGAGAGAGCTTTCTTT. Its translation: CASRFPGQDLERAFF.

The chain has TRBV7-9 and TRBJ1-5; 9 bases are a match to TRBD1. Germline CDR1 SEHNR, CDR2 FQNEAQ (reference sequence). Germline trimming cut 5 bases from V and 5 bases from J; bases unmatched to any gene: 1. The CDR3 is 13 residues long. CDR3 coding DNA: TGTGCCAGCAGCCGGACAGGGGATCAGCCCCAGCATTTT. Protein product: CASSRTGDQPQHF.

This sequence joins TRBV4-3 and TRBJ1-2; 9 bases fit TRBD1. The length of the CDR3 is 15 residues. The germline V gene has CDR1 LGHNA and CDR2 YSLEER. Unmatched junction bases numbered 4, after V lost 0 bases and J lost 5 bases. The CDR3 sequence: CASSQDRTGVYGYTF. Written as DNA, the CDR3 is TGCGCCAGCAGCCAAGACAGGACAGGGGTATATGGCTACACCTTC.

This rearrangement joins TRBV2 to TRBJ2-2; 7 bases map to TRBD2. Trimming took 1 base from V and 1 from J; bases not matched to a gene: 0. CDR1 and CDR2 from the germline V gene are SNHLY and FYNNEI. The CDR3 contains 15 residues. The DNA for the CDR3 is TGTGCCAGCAGTGAAGTAGCGGGGAACACCGGGGAGCTGTTTTTT. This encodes CASSEVAGNTGELFF.

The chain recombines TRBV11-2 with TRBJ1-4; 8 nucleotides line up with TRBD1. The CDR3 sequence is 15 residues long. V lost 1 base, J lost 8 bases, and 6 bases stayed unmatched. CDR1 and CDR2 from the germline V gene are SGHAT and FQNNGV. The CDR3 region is CASSLGLRGREKLFF. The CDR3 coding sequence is TGTGCCAGCAGCTTAGGGCTCAGGGGGCGCGAAAAACTGTTTTTT.

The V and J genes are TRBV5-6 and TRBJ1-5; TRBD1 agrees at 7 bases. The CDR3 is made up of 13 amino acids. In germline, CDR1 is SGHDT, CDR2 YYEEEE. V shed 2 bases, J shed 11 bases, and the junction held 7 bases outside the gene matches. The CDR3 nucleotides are TGTGCCAGCAGCTTAGGGACAGTCAAAACCCAGCATTTT. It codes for CASSLGTVKTQHF.

The CDR3 coding sequence is TGTGCCAGCAGTAGCGTGAGGGGGTTACAAGAGACCCAGTACTTC. Its protein product is CASSSVRGLQETQYF. The gene calls are TRBV11-3 and TRBJ2-5; D is possibly TRBD1 (6 bases). The germline V gene has CDR1 SGHNT and CDR2 YENEEA. Trimming removed 6 bases from V and 2 bases from J, with 16 bases in between. The CDR3 is made up of 15 amino acids.

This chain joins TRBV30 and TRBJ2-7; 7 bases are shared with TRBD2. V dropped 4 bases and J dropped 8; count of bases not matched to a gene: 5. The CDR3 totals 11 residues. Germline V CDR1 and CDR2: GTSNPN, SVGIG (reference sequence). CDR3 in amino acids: CAWTVGGKQYF. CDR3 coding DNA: TGTGCCTGGACGGTGGGGGGGAAGCAGTACTTC.

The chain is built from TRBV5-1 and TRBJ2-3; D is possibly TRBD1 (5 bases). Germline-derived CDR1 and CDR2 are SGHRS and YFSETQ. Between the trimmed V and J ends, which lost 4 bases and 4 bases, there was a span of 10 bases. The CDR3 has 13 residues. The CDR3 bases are TGCGCCAGCAGCAAGCAGGGTCCAGATACGCAGTATTTT. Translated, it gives CASSKQGPDTQYF. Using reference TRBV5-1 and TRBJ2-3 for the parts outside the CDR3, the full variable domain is KAGVTQTPRYLIKTRGQQVTLSCSPISGHRSVSWYQQTPGQGLQFLFEYFSETQRNKGNFPGRFSGRQFSNSRSEMNVSTLELGDSALYLCASSKQGPDTQYFGPGTRLTVL.

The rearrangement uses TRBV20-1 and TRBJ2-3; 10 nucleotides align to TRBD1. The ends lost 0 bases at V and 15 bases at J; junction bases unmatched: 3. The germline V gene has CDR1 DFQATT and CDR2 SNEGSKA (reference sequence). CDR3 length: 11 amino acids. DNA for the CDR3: TGCAGTGCTAGAGACGGGACAGGGGATTATTTT. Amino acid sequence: CSARDGTGDYF.

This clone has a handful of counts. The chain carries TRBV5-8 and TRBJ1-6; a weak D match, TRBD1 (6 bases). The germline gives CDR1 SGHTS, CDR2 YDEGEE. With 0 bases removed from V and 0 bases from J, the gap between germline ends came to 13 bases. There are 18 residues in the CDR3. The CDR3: CASSLAVQGSSYNSPLHF. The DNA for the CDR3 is TGTGCCAGCAGCTTGGCCGTACAGGGAAGCTCCTATAATTCACCCCTCCACTTT.

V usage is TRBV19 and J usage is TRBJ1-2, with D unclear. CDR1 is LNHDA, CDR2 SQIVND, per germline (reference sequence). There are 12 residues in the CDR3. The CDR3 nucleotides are TGTGCGAGCGGTCTACTTTCTTGGGGCTACACCTTC. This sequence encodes CASGLLSWGYTF.

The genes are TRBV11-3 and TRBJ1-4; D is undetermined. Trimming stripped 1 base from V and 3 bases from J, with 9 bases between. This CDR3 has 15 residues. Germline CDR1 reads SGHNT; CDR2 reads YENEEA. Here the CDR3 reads CASSLGITANEKLFF. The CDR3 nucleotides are TGTGCCAGCAGCTTAGGGATTACAGCTAATGAAAAACTGTTTTTT.

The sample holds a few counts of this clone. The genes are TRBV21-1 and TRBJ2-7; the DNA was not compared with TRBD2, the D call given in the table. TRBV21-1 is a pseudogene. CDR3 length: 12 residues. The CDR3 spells CASTHPGWEQYV. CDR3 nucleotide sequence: TGTGCCAGCACCCACCCGGGGTGGGAGCAGTACGTC.

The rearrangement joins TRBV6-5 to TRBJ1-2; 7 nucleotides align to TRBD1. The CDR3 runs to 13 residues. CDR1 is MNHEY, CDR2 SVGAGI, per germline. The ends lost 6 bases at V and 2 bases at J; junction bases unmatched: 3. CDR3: CASSPGQNYGYTF. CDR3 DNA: TGTGCCAGCAGCCCGGGACAGAACTATGGCTACACCTTC.

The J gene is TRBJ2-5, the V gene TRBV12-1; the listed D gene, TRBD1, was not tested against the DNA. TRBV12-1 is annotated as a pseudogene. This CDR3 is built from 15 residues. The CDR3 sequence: CASSPNRDSEETQYF. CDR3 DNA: TGTGCCAGCAGCCCGAATCGTGACAGCGAAGAGACCCAGTACTTC.

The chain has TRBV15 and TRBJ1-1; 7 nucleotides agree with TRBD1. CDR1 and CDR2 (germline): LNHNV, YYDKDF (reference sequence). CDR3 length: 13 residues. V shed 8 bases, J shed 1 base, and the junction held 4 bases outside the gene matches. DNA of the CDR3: TGTGCCACCCGCTGGACAGGGAACACTGAAGCTTTCTTT. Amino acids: CATRWTGNTEAFF.

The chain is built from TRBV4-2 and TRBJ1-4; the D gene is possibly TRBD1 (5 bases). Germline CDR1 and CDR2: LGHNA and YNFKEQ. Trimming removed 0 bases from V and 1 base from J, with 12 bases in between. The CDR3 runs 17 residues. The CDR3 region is CASSQDWGGGTNEKLFF. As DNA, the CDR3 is TGTGCCAGCAGCCAAGATTGGGGGGGTGGAACTAATGAAAAACTGTTTTTT.

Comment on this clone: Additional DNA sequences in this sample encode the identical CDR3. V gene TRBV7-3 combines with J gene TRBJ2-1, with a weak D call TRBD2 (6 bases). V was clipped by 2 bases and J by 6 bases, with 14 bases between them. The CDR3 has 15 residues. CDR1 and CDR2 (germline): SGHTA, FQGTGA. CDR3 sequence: CASSLGPVGGNEQFF. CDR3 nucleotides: TGTGCCAGCAGCTTAGGGCCAGTCGGGGGCAATGAGCAGTTCTTC. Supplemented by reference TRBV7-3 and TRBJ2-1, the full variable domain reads GAGVSQTPSNKVTEKGKYVELRCDPISGHTALYWYRQSLGQGPEFLIYFQGTGAADDSGLPNDRFFAVRPEGSVSTLKIQRTERGDSAVYLCASSLGPVGGNEQFFGPGTRLTVL.

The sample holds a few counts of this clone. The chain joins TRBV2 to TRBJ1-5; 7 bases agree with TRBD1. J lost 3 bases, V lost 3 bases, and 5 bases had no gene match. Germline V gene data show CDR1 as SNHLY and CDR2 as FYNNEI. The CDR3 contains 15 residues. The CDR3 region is CASSESGGTNQPQHF. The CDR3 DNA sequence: TGTGCCAGCAGTGAGTCAGGGGGGACCAATCAGCCCCAGCATTTT.

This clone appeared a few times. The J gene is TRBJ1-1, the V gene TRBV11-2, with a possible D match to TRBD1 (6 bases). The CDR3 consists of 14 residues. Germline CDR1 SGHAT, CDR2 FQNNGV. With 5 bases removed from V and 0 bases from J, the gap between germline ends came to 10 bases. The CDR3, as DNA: TGTGCCAGCAGCCCAGGGGTCCTGAACACTGAAGCTTTCTTT. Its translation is CASSPGVLNTEAFF.